This T cell receptor (beta chain) was sequenced for a study of cytomegalovirus exposure and HLA in healthy donors. Across the study: A prior study identified approximately 110 million unique TCR beta sequences from some 180 million T cells. About 84% of roughly 400 genotyped donors fell in the Caucasian-associated ancestry cluster.

The J segment lost 6 bases and the V segment lost 0 bases, leaving 4 bases of the junction unmatched. CDR3 length: 16 amino acids. Germline-derived CDR1 and CDR2 are MNHEY and SMNVEV (reference sequence). Study-level findings and limits: Rare TCR sequences predominated, though certain public TCRs were found in many donors. One cluster of highly shared sequence variants probably arose as a sequencing artifact.

The PCR employed 60 Vbeta primers together with 13 Jbeta primers. Assay used: immunoSEQ multiplex PCR; TCRdb lists only in-frame clones, some missing. The sample consists of some 120,000 clones, 70% to 85% of them appearing once. This clone occurred once. Its antigen is currently unknown. Sequencing was performed on PBMCs. This TCR came from a woman aged 50 to 65 in good health and CMV-seronegative. The rearrangement joins TRBV27 to TRBJ2-1; 11 nucleotides line up with TRBD2. The CDR3 region is CASSLSGTSGFNEQFF. CDR3 DNA sequence: TGTGCCAGCAGTTTATCGGGGACTAGCGGATTCAATGAGCAGTTCTTC.